These T cell receptor beta chains were read from a single sample in a study of post-analysis software for immune sequencing data. TCRdb called the PCR reads again in MiXCR, with one record for every CDR3 protein. The table includes 820,000 or so distinct CDR3 sequences, roughly 50% detected once. Material: blood. The receptors here all came from a girl aged 10 to 17 with multiple sclerosis. Each CDR3 is given with its conserved first and last residue. A D gene is named only where the DNA matches it firmly. Clone size is stated in some rows and not others, as once, few, many or a class when expanded.

J gene: TRBJ2-3; D gene: -; clone size: -; V gene: TRBV29-1; CDR3 DNA: TGCAGCGTTGGAGTAGGACGCACAGATACGCAGTATTTT; CDR3 protein: CSVGVGRTDTQYF
J gene: TRBJ2-5; D gene: -; clone size: few; V gene: TRBV29-1; CDR3 DNA: TGCAGCGCTGGGGGCCTGTGGGGGACCCAGTACTTC; CDR3 protein: CSAGGLWGTQYF
J gene: TRBJ2-5; D gene: -; clone size: -; V gene: TRBV7-9; CDR3 DNA: TGTGCCACCTCGGTGGATCAGACCCAGTACTTC; CDR3 protein: CATSVDQTQYF
J gene: TRBJ1-1; D gene: -; clone size: -; V gene: TRBV5-6; CDR3 DNA: TGTGCCAGCAGCCGTAAGCCCACAGGGAGTTTCGCTGAAGCTTTCTTT; CDR3 protein: CASSRKPTGSFAEAFF
J gene: TRBJ2-3; D gene: -; clone size: -; V gene: TRBV7-4; CDR3 DNA: TGTGCCAGCAGCTTAGGGCGCAAGTTACGCACAGATACGCAGTATTTT; CDR3 protein: CASSLGRKLRTDTQYF
J gene: TRBJ2-3; D gene: TRBD2; clone size: -; V gene: TRBV5-1; CDR3 DNA: TGCGCCAGCAGCTTGGCTAGCGGGAGGATCTTAGGGGGCCCAGATACGCAGTATTTT; CDR3 protein: CASSLASGRILGGPDTQYF
J gene: TRBJ2-7; D gene: -; clone size: -; V gene: TRBV5-1; CDR3 DNA: TGCGCCAGCAGCTTGTCCCAGGTCACCTACGAGCAGTACTTC; CDR3 protein: CASSLSQVTYEQYF
J gene: TRBJ2-5; D gene: TRBD2; clone size: once; V gene: TRBV7-2; CDR3 DNA: TGTGCCAGCAGCTTAGAAGGGACTAGTAGAGAGACCCAGTACTTC; CDR3 protein: CASSLEGTSRETQYF
J gene: TRBJ2-1; D gene: -; clone size: -; V gene: TRBV20-1; CDR3 DNA: TGCAGTGCTAGAGGGCGACAGCAACCGCGAAGCTCCTACAATGAGCAGTTCTTC; CDR3 protein: CSARGRQQPRSSYNEQFF
J gene: TRBJ2-7; D gene: -; clone size: few; V gene: TRBV10-3; CDR3 DNA: TGTGCCATCAGTGGCCCTTCGCGGGGTGAAGCCTCCTACGAGCAGTACTTC; CDR3 protein: CAISGPSRGEASYEQYF
J gene: TRBJ1-3; D gene: -; clone size: few; V gene: TRBV20-1; CDR3 DNA: TGCAGTGCCATTCTAGGGGTGTTAGGAAACACCATATATTTT; CDR3 protein: CSAILGVLGNTIYF
J gene: TRBJ2-5; D gene: -; clone size: few; V gene: TRBV12-3/TRBV12-4; CDR3 DNA: TGTGCCAGCAGTCCGCTGGTGGAGACCCAGTACTTC; CDR3 protein: CASSPLVETQYF
J gene: TRBJ2-7; D gene: TRBD2; clone size: few; V gene: TRBV6-2/TRBV6-3; CDR3 DNA: TGTGCCAGCATCTCTCCGTCTAGCGGGAGTGGGTACGAGCAGTACTTC; CDR3 protein: CASISPSSGSGYEQYF
J gene: TRBJ1-2; D gene: -; clone size: -; V gene: TRBV29-1; CDR3 DNA: TGCAGCGTCGTCCGGGACGGATGGGGCTACACCTTC; CDR3 protein: CSVVRDGWGYTF
J gene: TRBJ2-5; D gene: -; clone size: -; V gene: TRBV10-3; CDR3 DNA: TGTGCCATCCGGGGTCCGCGGCAGGAAACCTGGGAGACCCAGTACTTC; CDR3 protein: CAIRGPRQETWETQYF
J gene: TRBJ1-4; D gene: -; clone size: -; V gene: TRBV29-1; CDR3 DNA: TGCAGCGTTTTTTTAAGGGGGAAGGAAAAACTGTTTTTT; CDR3 protein: CSVFLRGKEKLFF
J gene: TRBJ2-6; D gene: TRBD1; clone size: many; V gene: TRBV2; CDR3 DNA: TGTGCCAGCAGTTATTCAGGGGGATCCGGGGCCAACGTCCTGACTTTC; CDR3 protein: CASSYSGGSGANVLTF
J gene: TRBJ2-1; D gene: TRBD2; clone size: few; V gene: TRBV29-1; CDR3 DNA: TGCAGCGTTAGGGGACTAGCGGGCAATGAGCAGTTCTTC; CDR3 protein: CSVRGLAGNEQFF
J gene: TRBJ1-6; D gene: -; clone size: few; V gene: TRBV15; CDR3 DNA: TGTGCCACCAGCAGAGCTCAGGGTTTGGATTCACCCCTCCACTTT; CDR3 protein: CATSRAQGLDSPLHF
J gene: TRBJ2-7; D gene: -; clone size: -; V gene: TRBV7-3; CDR3 DNA: TGTGCCAGCAGCTTGTTCAGGGAGGACGAGCAGTACTTC; CDR3 protein: CASSLFREDEQYF
J gene: TRBJ2-7; D gene: -; clone size: -; V gene: TRBV3-1; CDR3 DNA: TGTGCCAGCAGCCCTCCACCGGGACACGGCGAGCAGTACTTC; CDR3 protein: CASSPPPGHGEQYF
J gene: TRBJ2-5; D gene: TRBD2; clone size: -; V gene: TRBV5-1; CDR3 DNA: TGCGCCAGCAGCTTGGTCGTAGCGGGACAAGAGACCCAGTACTTC; CDR3 protein: CASSLVVAGQETQYF
J gene: TRBJ2-3; D gene: TRBD2; clone size: many; V gene: TRBV10-3; CDR3 DNA: TGTGCCATCAGACAGAGCGGGGGTAGCACAGATACGCAGTATTTT; CDR3 protein: CAIRQSGGSTDTQYF
J gene: TRBJ1-5; D gene: TRBD1; clone size: -; V gene: TRBV20-1; CDR3 DNA: TGCAGTGCTAGCTGGACAGGGTTGGGTCAGCCCCAGCATTTT; CDR3 protein: CSASWTGLGQPQHF
J gene: TRBJ2-1; D gene: -; clone size: -; V gene: TRBV7-2; CDR3 DNA: TGTGCCAGCAGCTTAGGTGTCAGGGGGGTTTACAATGAGCAGTTCTTC; CDR3 protein: CASSLGVRGVYNEQFF
J gene: TRBJ2-7; D gene: -; clone size: -; V gene: TRBV29-1; CDR3 DNA: TGCAGCGTTCAAGCGGAGGGACTCTACGAGCAGTACTTC; CDR3 protein: CSVQAEGLYEQYF
J gene: TRBJ2-2; D gene: TRBD2; clone size: -; V gene: TRBV5-5; CDR3 DNA: TGTGCCAGCAGCTTCGGGCTAGCGGGGGCCCTCAACACCGGGGAGCTGTTTTTT; CDR3 protein: CASSFGLAGALNTGELFF
J gene: TRBJ2-5; D gene: -; clone size: -; V gene: TRBV29-1; CDR3 DNA: TGCAGCGTTGTAGGGACGGACAACCAAGAGACCCAGTACTTC; CDR3 protein: CSVVGTDNQETQYF
J gene: TRBJ1-1; D gene: -; clone size: -; V gene: TRBV25-1; CDR3 DNA: TGTGCCAGCAGACAGTACACTGAAGCTTTCTTT; CDR3 protein: CASRQYTEAFF
J gene: TRBJ1-2; D gene: -; clone size: few; V gene: TRBV5-1; CDR3 DNA: TGCGCCAGCAGCCACCCTGACAAGAACTATGGCTACACCTTC; CDR3 protein: CASSHPDKNYGYTF
J gene: TRBJ2-7; D gene: -; clone size: few; V gene: TRBV20-1; CDR3 DNA: TGCAGTGCCCTTGGGTCCCCCGGACTGAACTACGAGCAGTACTTC; CDR3 protein: CSALGSPGLNYEQYF
J gene: TRBJ2-5; D gene: -; clone size: -; V gene: TRBV4-2; CDR3 DNA: TGTGCCAGCAGCCAAGACTTTGGGGAGACCCAGTACTTC; CDR3 protein: CASSQDFGETQYF
J gene: TRBJ2-3; D gene: -; clone size: -; V gene: TRBV7-8; CDR3 DNA: TGTGCCAGCAGCTTATCCTACAGAGCTAGCACAGATACGCAGTATTTT; CDR3 protein: CASSLSYRASTDTQYF
J gene: TRBJ2-7; D gene: TRBD2; clone size: once; V gene: TRBV5-1; CDR3 DNA: TGCGCCAGCAGCGAAGGAGGACTAGCGGTTCCGAGCTCCTACGAGCAGTACTTC; CDR3 protein: CASSEGGLAVPSSYEQYF
J gene: TRBJ2-1; D gene: -; clone size: -; V gene: TRBV10-3; CDR3 DNA: TGTGCCATCAGTGAAGGTTGGGGACCGTGGTCGAGAGAGCAGTTCTTC; CDR3 protein: CAISEGWGPWSREQFF
J gene: TRBJ2-1; D gene: TRBD2; clone size: -; V gene: TRBV12-3/TRBV12-4; CDR3 DNA: TGTGCCAGCAGTTTTCCGGGACTAGATGAGCAGTTCTTC; CDR3 protein: CASSFPGLDEQFF
J gene: TRBJ1-1; D gene: TRBD1; clone size: -; V gene: TRBV5-1; CDR3 DNA: TGCGCCAGCAGCCAAACGACAGGGAGAACTGAAGCTTTCTTT; CDR3 protein: CASSQTTGRTEAFF
J gene: TRBJ2-3; D gene: TRBD2; clone size: -; V gene: TRBV25-1; CDR3 DNA: TGTGCCAGCAGTTCCCGGGGGGGTGGCACAGATACGCAGTATTTT; CDR3 protein: CASSSRGGGTDTQYF
J gene: TRBJ1-2; D gene: TRBD1; clone size: -; V gene: TRBV7-2; CDR3 DNA: TGTGCCAGCAGCTTAAACAGGGGATTTAACTATGGCTACACCTTC; CDR3 protein: CASSLNRGFNYGYTF
J gene: TRBJ2-7; D gene: TRBD1; clone size: -; V gene: TRBV12-3/TRBV12-4; CDR3 DNA: TGTGCCAGCAGTCTCGTACTAGGACAGGTCCCCTACGAGCAGTACTTC; CDR3 protein: CASSLVLGQVPYEQYF
J gene: TRBJ2-7; D gene: -; clone size: -; V gene: TRBV20-1; CDR3 DNA: TGCAGTGCTAGAGATCTAAAAGAAGGCTCCTACGAGCAGTACTTC; CDR3 protein: CSARDLKEGSYEQYF
J gene: TRBJ2-5; D gene: -; clone size: -; V gene: TRBV4-1; CDR3 DNA: TGCGCCAGCAGCCAAGAGGAACTCGACCAAGAGACCCAGTACTTC; CDR3 protein: CASSQEELDQETQYF